The 9 T cell receptor beta chains below come from one sample, sequenced in a study of blood T cell repertoires in COVID-19. The repertoire was sequenced with immunoSEQ multiplex PCR; TCRdb's copy has only in-frame clones and lacks some. The sample has about 210,000 clones; approximately 84% are singletons. Sequenced sample: peripheral blood. These receptor sequences come from a woman older than 75 with COVID-19, enrolled during active disease.

This chain connects TRBV28 to TRBJ2-3; a weak D match, TRBD2 (6 bases). The germline gives CDR1 MDHEN, CDR2 SYDVKM. The CDR3 is made up of 19 amino acids. Deletions cut 2 bases from V and 0 bases from J, with 21 bases between. CDR3 loop: CASSLGAGPKKSSTDTQYF. The CDR3 region has the DNA TGTGCCAGCAGTTTAGGTGCGGGACCGAAGAAGTCTAGCACAGATACGCAGTATTTT. The full variable domain, in which reference TRBV28 and TRBJ2-3 provide the parts outside the CDR3, is DVKVTQSSRYLVKRTGEKVFLECVQDMDHENMFWYRQDPGLGLRLIYFSYDVKMKEKGDIPEGYSVSREKKERFSLILESASTNQTSMYLCASSLGAGPKKSSTDTQYFGPGTRLTVL.

V is TRBV11-2 and J is TRBJ2-1, with TRBD2 as a possible D gene (6 bases). The CDR3 totals 15 residues. V was clipped by 6 bases and J by 6 bases, with 18 bases between them. Per germline, CDR1 SGHAT and CDR2 FQNNGV. The CDR3 here is CASRTPTRRGNEQFF. The CDR3 region has the DNA TGTGCCAGCAGGACGCCGACTAGGCGGGGCAATGAGCAGTTCTTC.

This chain joins TRBV19 and TRBJ2-3; TRBD2 agrees at 8 bases. The junction had 9 bases not matched to a gene; V was cut back by 4 bases and J by 0 bases. In germline, CDR1 is LNHDA, CDR2 SQIVND (reference sequence). The CDR3 is 17 amino acids. The CDR3 is CASSSGGGHTSTDTQYF. In DNA, the CDR3 is TGTGCCAGTAGTAGCGGCGGGGGGCACACTAGCACAGATACGCAGTATTTT.

V usage is TRBV6-5 and J usage is TRBJ1-6; TRBD1 is a possible D gene (6 bases). The CDR3 is made up of 14 amino acids. CDR1 is MNHEY, CDR2 SVGAGI, per germline. Trimming took off 7 bases at V and 8 bases at J, with 15 bases between the two ends. The CDR3 loop is CASTYTGSDSPLHF. The CDR3 DNA reads as TGTGCCAGCACCTATACAGGGTCAGATTCACCCCTCCACTTT.

V gene TRBV6-4 combines with J gene TRBJ2-6; no clear D gene. The CDR3 has 15 residues. Trimming took 10 bases from V and 0 from J, leaving 13 bases between them. The germline CDR1 and CDR2 sequences are MRHNA and SNTAGT. This CDR3 reads CAKRRNTSGANVLTF. The CDR3 nucleotides read TGTGCCAAAAGGCGGAACACCTCTGGGGCCAACGTCCTGACTTTC.

The V gene is TRBV5-1, the J gene TRBJ1-2, with TRBD1 matching over 7 bases. The germline CDR1 and CDR2 sequences are SGHRS and YFSETQ. The CDR3 sequence is 15 residues long. V shed 4 bases and J 6 bases; nucleotides not matched to a gene: 12. The CDR3 region has the DNA TGCGCCAGCAGCCCCCTCGTCGGGACAGAGAATGGCTACACCTTC. It specifies CASSPLVGTENGYTF.

This chain connects TRBV15 to TRBJ1-6; possibly TRBD1 for D (6 bases). The length of the CDR3 is 13 residues. Trimming stripped 3 bases from V and 10 bases from J, with 10 bases between. The germline V gene has CDR1 LNHNV and CDR2 YYDKDF (reference sequence). The CDR3 bases are TGTGCCACCAGCAGGCAGGGGAGCTCACCCCTCCACTTT. It yields the protein CATSRQGSSPLHF.

Only a few counts were recorded for this clone. V usage is TRBV7-8 and J usage is TRBJ1-5; no firm D call. The CDR3 is 16 residues long. The ends were cut back, 1 base at V and 0 bases at J, with 10 bases in the middle. From germline, CDR1 is SGHVS and CDR2 FQNEAQ. DNA for the CDR3: TGTGCCAGCAGCTTAGGGCCGGGAAATAGCAATCAGCCCCAGCATTTT. It encodes CASSLGPGNSNQPQHF.

This sequence joins TRBV18 and TRBJ2-7, with TRBD2 as a possible D gene (6 bases). Germline V CDR1 and CDR2: KGHSH, LQKENI. This CDR3 has 14 amino acids. Trimming cost V 4 bases and J 0 bases, with 10 bases left between them. The CDR3 here is CASSLGSNSYEQYF. DNA of the CDR3: TGTGCCAGCTCACTCGGGAGTAACTCCTACGAGCAGTACTTC.